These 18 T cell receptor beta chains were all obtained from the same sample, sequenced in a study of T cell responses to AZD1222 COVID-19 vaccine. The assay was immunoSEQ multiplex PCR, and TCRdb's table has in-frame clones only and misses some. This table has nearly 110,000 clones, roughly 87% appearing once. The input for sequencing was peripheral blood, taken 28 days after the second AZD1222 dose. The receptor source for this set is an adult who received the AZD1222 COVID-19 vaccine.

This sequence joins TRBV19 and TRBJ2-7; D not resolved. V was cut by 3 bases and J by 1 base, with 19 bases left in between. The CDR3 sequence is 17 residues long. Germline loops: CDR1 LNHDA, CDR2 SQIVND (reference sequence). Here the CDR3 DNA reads TGTGCCAGTAGTATGGGGATTGTAGCTATGGAATCCTACGAGCAGTACTTC. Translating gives CASSMGIVAMESYEQYF.

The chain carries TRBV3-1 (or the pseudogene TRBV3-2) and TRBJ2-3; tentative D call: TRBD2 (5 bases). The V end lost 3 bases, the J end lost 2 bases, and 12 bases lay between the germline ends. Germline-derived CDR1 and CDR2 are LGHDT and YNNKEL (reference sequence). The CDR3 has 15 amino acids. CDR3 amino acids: CASSQAPGNTDTQYF. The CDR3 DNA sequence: TGTGCCAGCAGCCAGGCCCCGGGGAACACAGATACGCAGTATTTT.

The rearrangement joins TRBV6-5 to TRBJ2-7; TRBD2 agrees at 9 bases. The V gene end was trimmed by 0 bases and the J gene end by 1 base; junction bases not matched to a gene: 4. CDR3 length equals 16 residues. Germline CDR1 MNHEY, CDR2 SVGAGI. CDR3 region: CASSYSPGLASYEQYF. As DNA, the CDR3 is TGTGCCAGCAGTTACTCGCCGGGACTAGCATCCTACGAGCAGTACTTC.

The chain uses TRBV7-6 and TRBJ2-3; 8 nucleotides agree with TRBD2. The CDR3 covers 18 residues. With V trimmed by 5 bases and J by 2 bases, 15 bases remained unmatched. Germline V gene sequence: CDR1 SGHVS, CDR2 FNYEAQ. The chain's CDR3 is CASSPLTGRGANTDTQYF. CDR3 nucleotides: TGTGCCAGCAGCCCGCTCACGGGGCGGGGGGCGAACACAGATACGCAGTATTTT.

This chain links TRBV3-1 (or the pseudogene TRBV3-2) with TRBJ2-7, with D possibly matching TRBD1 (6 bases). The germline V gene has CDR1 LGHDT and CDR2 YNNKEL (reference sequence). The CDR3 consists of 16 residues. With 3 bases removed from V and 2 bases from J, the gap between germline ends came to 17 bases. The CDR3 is CASSQNPGHLTYEQYF. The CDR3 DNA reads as TGTGCCAGCAGCCAGAACCCGGGACATCTGACCTACGAGCAGTACTTC.

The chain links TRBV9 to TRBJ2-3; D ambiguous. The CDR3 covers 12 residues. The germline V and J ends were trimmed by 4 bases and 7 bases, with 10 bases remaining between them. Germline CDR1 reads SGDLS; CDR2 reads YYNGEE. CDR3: CASSNDTYTQYF. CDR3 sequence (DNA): TGTGCCAGCAGCAATGATACCTATACGCAGTATTTT.

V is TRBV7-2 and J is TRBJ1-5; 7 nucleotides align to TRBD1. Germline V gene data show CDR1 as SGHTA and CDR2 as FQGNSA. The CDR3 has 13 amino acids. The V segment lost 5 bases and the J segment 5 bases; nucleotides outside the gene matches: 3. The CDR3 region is CASSNDRDQPQHF. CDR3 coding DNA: TGTGCCAGCAGCAACGACAGGGATCAGCCCCAGCATTTT.

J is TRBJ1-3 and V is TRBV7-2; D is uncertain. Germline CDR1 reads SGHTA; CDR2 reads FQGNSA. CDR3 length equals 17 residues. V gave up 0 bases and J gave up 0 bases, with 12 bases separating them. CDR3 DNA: TGTGCCAGCAGCTTAGCCCCGGGTACTACCTCTGGAAACACCATATATTTT. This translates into CASSLAPGTTSGNTIYF.

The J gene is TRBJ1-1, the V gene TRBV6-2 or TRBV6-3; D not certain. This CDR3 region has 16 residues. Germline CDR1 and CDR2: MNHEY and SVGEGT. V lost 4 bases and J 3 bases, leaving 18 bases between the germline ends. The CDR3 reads CASSSGDSFGDTEAFF. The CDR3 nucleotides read TGTGCCAGCAGTTCTGGGGATTCCTTCGGGGACACTGAAGCTTTCTTT.

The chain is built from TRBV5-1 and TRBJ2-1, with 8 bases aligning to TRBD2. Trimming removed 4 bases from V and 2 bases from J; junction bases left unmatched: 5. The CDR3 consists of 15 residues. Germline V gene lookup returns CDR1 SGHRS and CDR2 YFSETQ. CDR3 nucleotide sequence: TGCGCCAGCAGCCCCGGGGGGGCCCCCTACAATGAGCAGTTCTTC. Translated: CASSPGGAPYNEQFF.

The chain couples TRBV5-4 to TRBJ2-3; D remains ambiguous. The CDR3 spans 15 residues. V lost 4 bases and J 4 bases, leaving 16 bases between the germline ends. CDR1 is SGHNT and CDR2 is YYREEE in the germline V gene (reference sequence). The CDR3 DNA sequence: TGTGCCAGCAGCCCAGGATATAGGGTCGCAGATACGCAGTATTTT. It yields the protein CASSPGYRVADTQYF.

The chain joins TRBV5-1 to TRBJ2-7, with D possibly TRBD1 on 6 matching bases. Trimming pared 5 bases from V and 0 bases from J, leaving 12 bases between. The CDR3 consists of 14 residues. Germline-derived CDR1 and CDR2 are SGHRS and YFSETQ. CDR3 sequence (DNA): TGCGCCAGCAGGGAAGAGGACAGCTCCTACGAGCAGTACTTC. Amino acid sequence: CASREEDSSYEQYF.

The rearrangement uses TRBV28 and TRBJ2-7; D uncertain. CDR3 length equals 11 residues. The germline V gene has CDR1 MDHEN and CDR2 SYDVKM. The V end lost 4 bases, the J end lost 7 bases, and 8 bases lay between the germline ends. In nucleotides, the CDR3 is TGTGCCAGCAGTTCTGCCCGGGAGCAGTACTTC. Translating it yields CASSSAREQYF. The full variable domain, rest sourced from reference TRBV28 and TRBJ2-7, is DVKVTQSSRYLVKRTGEKVFLECVQDMDHENMFWYRQDPGLGLRLIYFSYDVKMKEKGDIPEGYSVSREKKERFSLILESASTNQTSMYLCASSSAREQYFGPGTRLTVT.

CDR3 in amino acids: CASSLLAGRLHEQYF. CDR3 bases: TGTGCCAGCAGCTTACTAGCGGGGCGTCTACACGAGCAGTACTTC. The V gene is TRBV7-2, the J gene TRBJ2-7, with 9 bases that match TRBD2. CDR1 is SGHTA and CDR2 is FQGNSA in the germline V gene. Trimming took 2 bases from V and 5 from J; bases not matched to a gene: 7. The CDR3 is made up of 15 amino acids.

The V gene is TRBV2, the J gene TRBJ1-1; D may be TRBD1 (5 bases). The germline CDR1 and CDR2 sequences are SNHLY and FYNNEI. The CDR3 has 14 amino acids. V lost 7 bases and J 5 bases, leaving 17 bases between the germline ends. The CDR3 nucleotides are TGTGCCAGCACGCCGGACGGGGGGAGAACTGAAGCTTTCTTT. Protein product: CASTPDGGRTEAFF.

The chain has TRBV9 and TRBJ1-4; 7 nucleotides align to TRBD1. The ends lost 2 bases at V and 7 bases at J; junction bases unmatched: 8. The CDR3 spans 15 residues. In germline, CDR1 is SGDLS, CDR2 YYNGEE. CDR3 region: CASSVGYQGGEKLFF. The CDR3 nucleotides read TGTGCCAGCAGCGTTGGCTACCAGGGGGGTGAAAAACTGTTTTTT.

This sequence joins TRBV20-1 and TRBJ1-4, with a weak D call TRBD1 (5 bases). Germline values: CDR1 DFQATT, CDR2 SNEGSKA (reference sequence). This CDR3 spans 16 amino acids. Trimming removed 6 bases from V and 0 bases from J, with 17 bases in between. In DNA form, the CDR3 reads TGCAGTGCAAGTGGAGGGACTCTCGCAACTAATGAAAAACTGTTTTTT. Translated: CSASGGTLATNEKLFF.

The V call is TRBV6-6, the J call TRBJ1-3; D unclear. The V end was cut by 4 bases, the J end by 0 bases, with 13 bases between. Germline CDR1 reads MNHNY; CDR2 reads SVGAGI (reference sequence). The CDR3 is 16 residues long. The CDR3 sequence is CASSSPDGNSGNTIYF. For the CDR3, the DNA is TGTGCCAGCAGTTCCCCGGACGGAAACTCTGGAAACACCATATATTTT.